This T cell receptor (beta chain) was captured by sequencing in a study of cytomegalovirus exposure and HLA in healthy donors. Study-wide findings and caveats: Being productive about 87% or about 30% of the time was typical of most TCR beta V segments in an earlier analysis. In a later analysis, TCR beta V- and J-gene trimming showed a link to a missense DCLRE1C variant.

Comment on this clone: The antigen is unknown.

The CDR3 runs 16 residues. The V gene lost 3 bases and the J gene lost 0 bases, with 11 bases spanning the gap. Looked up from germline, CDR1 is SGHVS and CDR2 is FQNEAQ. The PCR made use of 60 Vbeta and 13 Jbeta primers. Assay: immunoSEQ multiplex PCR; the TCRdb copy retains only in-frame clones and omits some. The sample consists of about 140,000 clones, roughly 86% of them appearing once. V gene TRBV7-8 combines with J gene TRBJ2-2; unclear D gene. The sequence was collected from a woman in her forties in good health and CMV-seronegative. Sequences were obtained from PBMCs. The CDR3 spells CASSLGQVPNTGELFF. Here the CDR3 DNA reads TGTGCCAGCAGCTTGGGCCAGGTTCCGAACACCGGGGAGCTGTTTTTT.